Shown below are 20 T cell receptor beta chains from a single sample sequenced in a study of T-cell memory formation after mild COVID-19. TCRdb recomputed calls from the 5' RACE reads with MiXCR, one row per CDR3 protein. The sample has hundreds of thousands of distinct CDR3 sequences; roughly 15% are singletons. Input material: PBMCs or a T cell subset sorted from them (not recorded which). Source of these receptors: a man aged 18 to 35 who had mild COVID-19 (a few samples of this study predate the infection). Cell type and time point are not known.

The gene calls are TRBV5-1 and TRBJ1-3, with 7 bases aligning to TRBD1. Germline CDR1 is SGHRS and CDR2 is YFSETQ. V lost 4 bases, J lost 4 bases, and 5 bases stayed unmatched. This CDR3 region has 14 residues. The CDR3: CASSLGTVGNTIYF. The CDR3 DNA reads TGCGCCAGCAGCCTAGGGACAGTCGGAAACACCATATATTTT.

This rearrangement joins TRBV7-9 to TRBJ1-6; unclear D gene. Trimming cost V 8 bases and J 9 bases, with 5 bases left between them. The CDR3 contains 10 residues. CDR1 is SEHNR and CDR2 is FQNEAQ in the germline V gene (reference sequence). The CDR3: CASGGSPLHF. The CDR3 DNA reads as TGTGCCAGCGGCGGTTCACCCCTCCACTTT.

The rearrangement uses TRBV2 and TRBJ2-7, with TRBD1 as a possible D gene (6 bases). The CDR3 covers 13 residues. Trimming shortened V by 1 base and J by 7 bases, and 11 bases separated the two germline ends. Germline V gene sequence: CDR1 SNHLY, CDR2 FYNNEI. The CDR3 reads CASSEDRVREQYF. CDR3 DNA sequence: TGTGCCAGCAGTGAAGACAGGGTGCGGGAGCAGTACTTC.

There are a few counts of this clonotype. The chain joins TRBV4-1 to TRBJ1-3; 7 bases map to TRBD1. The trim removed 3 bases at V and 7 bases at J, leaving 6 bases unmatched. This CDR3 is built from 14 residues. CDR1 and CDR2 (germline): MGHRA, YSYEKL. The DNA of the CDR3 is TGCGCCAGCAGCCAGACAGGGCTTCGGAACACCATATATTTT. It specifies CASSQTGLRNTIYF.

The chain is built from TRBV5-1 and TRBJ2-1; 11 bases match TRBD2. V dropped 7 bases and J dropped 5; count of bases not matched to a gene: 8. Germline V lookup: CDR1 SGHRS, CDR2 YFSETQ. CDR3 length: 15 amino acids. The chain's CDR3 is CASRLLAGADNEQFF. The DNA for the CDR3 is TGCGCCAGCCGATTACTAGCGGGGGCCGACAATGAGCAGTTCTTC.

The table lists this clonotype with a few counts. The rearrangement joins TRBV6-5 to TRBJ1-2, with 7 bases that match TRBD1. CDR3 length equals 13 residues. Trimming took 8 bases from V and 4 from J; bases not matched to a gene: 7. The germline CDR1 and CDR2 sequences are MNHEY and SVGAGI. CDR3 in amino acids: CASGNRGPYGYTF. The CDR3 DNA reads as TGTGCCAGCGGGAACAGGGGTCCCTATGGCTACACCTTC.

This clonotype came up many times. This chain joins TRBV7-2 and TRBJ2-1; 9 bases fit TRBD2. Germline V gene sequence: CDR1 SGHTA, CDR2 FQGNSA. J was trimmed by 10 bases and V by 5 bases; bases with no gene match: 9. CDR3 length: 14 amino acids. Written as DNA, the CDR3 is TGTGCCAGCAGCACCGGGCTAGCGGGGATGGAGCAGTTCTTC. As protein: CASSTGLAGMEQFF.

With respect to this clonotype: The germline gene is not matched at one end of the junction; a read error may be the cause. The CDR3 sequence: CIVETQGFAYEQYF. The CDR3 DNA sequence: TGCATCGTTGAAACACAGGGGTTCGCCTACGAGCAGTACTTC. The chain combines TRBV29-1 with TRBJ2-7; TRBD1 agrees at 7 bases. CDR1 and CDR2 (germline): SQVTM, ANQGSEA. The CDR3 sequence is 14 residues long.

In this sample, this clonotype turned up many times. This rearrangement joins TRBV20-1 to TRBJ1-6; D gene ambiguous. The CDR3 has 11 residues. Germline V gene lookup returns CDR1 DFQATT and CDR2 SNEGSKA (reference sequence). V dropped 4 bases and J dropped 7 bases, with 5 bases sitting between them. CDR3 bases: TGCAGTGCTAAAGGGAATTCACCCCTCCACTTT. Its translation is CSAKGNSPLHF.

The chain has TRBV4-1 and TRBJ1-1; 8 nucleotides agree with TRBD1. The germline CDR1 and CDR2 sequences are MGHRA and YSYEKL. Trimming at V came to 2 bases and at J to 8 bases, leaving 4 bases not matched to a gene. The CDR3 covers 13 residues. The CDR3 nucleotides are TGCGCCAGCAGCCAAACGGGACAGGTCGAAGCTTTCTTT. It encodes CASSQTGQVEAFF.

Only a few counts were recorded for this clonotype. This sequence joins TRBV5-6 and TRBJ2-3; D is undetermined. V lost 3 bases and J 7 bases, leaving 15 bases between the germline ends. There are 14 residues in the CDR3. CDR1 and CDR2 from the germline V gene are SGHDT and YYEEEE. CDR3 amino acids: CASSSGLFVHTQYF. CDR3 nucleotide sequence: TGTGCCAGCAGCTCCGGGCTGTTCGTACATACGCAGTATTTT.

This chain connects TRBV28 to TRBJ1-5, with no clear D. Trimming left V 2 bases short and J 3 bases short, with 11 bases between. Germline assignment: CDR1 MDHEN and CDR2 SYDVKM. The CDR3 is 15 amino acids. CDR3 in amino acids: CASSLGRRYNQPQHF. The CDR3 DNA reads as TGTGCCAGCAGTTTAGGACGGCGCTACAATCAGCCCCAGCATTTT.

This clonotype has only a few counts. The chain joins TRBV29-1 to TRBJ1-1, with D possibly being TRBD1 (6 bases). Trimming cost V 6 bases and J 0 bases, with 14 bases left between them. This CDR3 comprises 14 residues. Germline V CDR1 and CDR2: SQVTM, ANQGSEA. CDR3 protein: CSVNPGQMNTEAFF. In nucleotides, the CDR3 is TGCAGCGTGAATCCCGGACAGATGAACACTGAAGCTTTCTTT.

The V and J genes are TRBV5-6 and TRBJ2-7, with no clear D. CDR3 length equals 13 residues. Trimming removed 1 base at V and 8 bases at J, with 13 bases between. Looked up from germline, CDR1 is SGHDT and CDR2 is YYEEEE. CDR3 sequence reads: CASSLLAGGKQYV. CDR3 nucleotide sequence: TGTGCCAGCAGCTTGCTGGCAGGCGGTAAGCAGTACGTC.

V and J are TRBV4-3 and TRBJ2-7; tentatively, D is TRBD1 or TRBD2 (6 bases each). CDR1 LGHNA and CDR2 YSLEER come from the germline V gene. The CDR3 runs 15 residues. V was pared by 2 bases and J by 4 bases, with 15 bases between. The DNA of the CDR3 is TGCGCCAGCAGCCAAACGCCAGGGGCGGGGTACGAGCAGTACTTC. Encoded protein: CASSQTPGAGYEQYF.

A few counts support this clonotype. The V and J genes are TRBV12-3 or TRBV12-4 and TRBJ2-2; unclear D gene. The CDR3 consists of 14 residues. V shed 5 bases and J shed 1 base, with 8 bases lying between them. The CDR3 region is CASSSLGNTGELFF. CDR3 sequence (DNA): TGTGCCAGCAGTAGTCTGGGGAACACCGGGGAGCTGTTTTTT.

This clonotype was counted ten times or more. The genes are TRBV5-1 and TRBJ1-1; tentative D call: TRBD1 (6 bases). The CDR3 spans 15 residues. Germline CDR1 is SGHRS and CDR2 is YFSETQ. V lost 4 bases and J 5 bases, leaving 18 bases between the germline ends. The CDR3 bases are TGCGCCAGCAGCACCACAGGGAAAGGGGGGACTGAAGCTTTCTTT. It codes for CASSTTGKGGTEAFF.

V is TRBV12-3 or TRBV12-4 and J is TRBJ1-1; a possible D gene is TRBD1 (6 bases). The V and J ends lost 6 bases and 0 bases respectively, with 14 bases between them. CDR3 length: 15 amino acids. The CDR3 loop is CASRVRDTLNTEAFF. The CDR3 DNA reads as TGTGCCAGCAGGGTTCGGGACACTCTGAACACTGAAGCTTTCTTT.

This clonotype was counted a few times. This rearrangement joins TRBV4-1 to TRBJ1-2; TRBD1 matches 7 bases. Per germline, CDR1 MGHRA and CDR2 YSYEKL. The CDR3 is 14 amino acids. V shed 2 bases and J 7 bases; nucleotides not matched to a gene: 7. The CDR3 loop reads CASSQLQGVGGYTF. The CDR3 DNA reads TGCGCCAGCAGCCAACTTCAGGGGGTGGGTGGCTACACCTTC.

This clonotype was seen a handful of times. V gene TRBV6-5 combines with J gene TRBJ1-6; 10 bases line up with TRBD1. After removal of 7 bases from V and 7 bases from J, the junction contained 13 bases not matched to a gene. This CDR3 contains 17 residues. Germline V gene sequence: CDR1 MNHEY, CDR2 SVGAGI. The CDR3 here is CASKLTTWTGGNSPLHF. DNA for the CDR3: TGTGCCAGCAAATTAACCACCTGGACAGGGGGAAATTCACCCCTCCACTTT.